The 21 T cell receptor beta chains below were found in one sample sequenced in a study of blood T cells in healthy people across ages. Through a sample-barcoded 5' primer and a J-beta primer mix, a second PCR was run for about 6 to 11 cycles. Each CDR3 protein gets one entry after TCRdb re-called the 5' RACE reads with MiXCR. The sample lists 1.8 million or so distinct CDR3 sequences, roughly two fifths occurring once. Material for sequencing was blood. Receptor source: a human donor in good health.

This chain connects TRBV12-3 or TRBV12-4 to TRBJ1-2; D call uncertain. The CDR3 length is 12 residues. V was pared by 6 bases and J by 4 bases, with 9 bases between. The CDR3 reads CASSTPSYGYTF. CDR3 nucleotide sequence: TGTGCCAGCAGCACCCCCTCCTATGGCTACACCTTC.

The chain joins TRBV10-3 to TRBJ1-5, with D unclear. V was cut by 6 bases and J by 5 bases, with 8 bases left in between. Per germline, CDR1 ENHRY and CDR2 SYGVKD. The CDR3 is 12 amino acids. Here the CDR3 reads CAISDLDQPQHF. The CDR3 nucleotides are TGTGCCATCAGCGATTTAGATCAGCCCCAGCATTTT.

This clonotype has ten or more counts. V gene TRBV7-2 combines with J gene TRBJ1-1, with no clear D. Germline V gene lookup returns CDR1 SGHTA and CDR2 FQGNSA. Trimming shortened V by 4 bases and J by 1 base, and 7 bases separated the two germline ends. CDR3 length: 13 amino acids. The CDR3 region is CASSSRRNTEAFF. The CDR3 DNA follows: TGTGCCAGCAGCTCCAGGAGGAACACTGAAGCTTTCTTT.

The chain is built from TRBV15 and TRBJ1-6; no clear D gene. Trimming left V 5 bases short and J 1 base short, with 6 bases between. Germline V gives CDR1 LNHNV, CDR2 YYDKDF (reference sequence). The CDR3 extends over 14 amino acids. The CDR3 DNA reads as TGTGCCACCAGCGGCATATCCTATAATTCACCCCTCCACTTT. Translating it yields CATSGISYNSPLHF.

The chain has TRBV20-1 and TRBJ2-1, with D tentatively TRBD2 (5 bases). This CDR3 spans 13 amino acids. Germline-derived CDR1 and CDR2 are DFQATT and SNEGSKA (reference sequence). The ends were cut back, 5 bases at V and 6 bases at J, with 14 bases in the middle. The CDR3 nucleotides are TGCAGTGCTTTCAAGGACTCTTTCAATGAGCAGTTCTTC. Encoded protein: CSAFKDSFNEQFF.

V usage is TRBV11-2 and J usage is TRBJ2-6; the D is unclear. Trimming took 4 bases from V and 0 from J, leaving 7 bases between them. The CDR3 consists of 15 residues. The germline V gene has CDR1 SGHAT and CDR2 FQNNGV. The CDR3 nucleotides read TGTGCCAGCAGCTCCAGATTCTCTGGGGCCAACGTCCTGACTTTC. This encodes CASSSRFSGANVLTF.

The V and J genes are TRBV5-1 and TRBJ1-4; perhaps TRBD1 as D (6 bases). There are 13 residues in the CDR3. Per germline, CDR1 SGHRS and CDR2 YFSETQ. The V gene lost 9 bases and the J gene lost 5 bases, with 14 bases spanning the gap. The CDR3 here is CATRTVPNEKLFF. The CDR3 coding sequence is TGCGCCACCCGGACAGTTCCGAATGAAAAACTGTTTTTT.

CDR3 in amino acids: CACTGDSMDEQFF. The CDR3, as DNA: TGTGCTTGCACCGGTGATAGCATGGATGAGCAGTTCTTC. The chain employs TRBV18 and TRBJ2-1; D gene uncertain. Looked up from germline, CDR1 is KGHSH and CDR2 is LQKENI. The CDR3 covers 13 residues.

This chain joins TRBV9 and TRBJ1-1, with unresolved D. This CDR3 comprises 13 residues. Germline V gives CDR1 SGDLS, CDR2 YYNGEE. V was cut by 0 bases and J by 10 bases, with 13 bases left in between. CDR3 DNA: TGTGCCAGCAGCGTAGCCGACACCCACCCAGCTTTCTTT. It translates to CASSVADTHPAFF.

The V call is TRBV27, the J call TRBJ2-5, with TRBD2 matching over 11 bases. The J segment lost 3 bases and the V segment lost 7 bases, leaving 7 bases of the junction unmatched. The germline CDR1 and CDR2 sequences are MNHEY and SMNVEV (reference sequence). This CDR3 is built from 15 residues. The DNA of the CDR3 is TGTGCCAGCACTACGACTAGCGGGGCGAAAGAGACCCAGTACTTC. Residues: CASTTTSGAKETQYF.

A remark on this clonotype: Only one base separates this from a far larger clonotype, so it likely reflects a read error. The J gene is TRBJ2-7, the V gene TRBV9; no firm D call. The length of the CDR3 is 13 residues. Germline assignment: CDR1 SGDLS and CDR2 YYNGEE. CDR3: CAGSPRSSYEQYF. In DNA form, the CDR3 reads TGTGCCGGCAGCCCCCGGAGCTCCTACGAGCAGTACTTC.

This clonotype was recorded a few times. The V call is TRBV5-1, the J call TRBJ2-5, with 7 bases identical to TRBD2. Germline values: CDR1 SGHRS, CDR2 YFSETQ. V was pared by 1 base and J by 2 bases, with 5 bases of the junction left unmatched. The length of the CDR3 is 15 residues. In DNA, the CDR3 is TGCGCCAGCAGCTTGAGTCGACTAGCTCAAGAGACCCAGTACTTC. Translated, it gives CASSLSRLAQETQYF.

V and J are TRBV6-4 and TRBJ2-1; D remains ambiguous. CDR1 is MRHNA and CDR2 is SNTAGT in the germline V gene. This CDR3 has 16 residues. Trimming shortened V by 3 bases and J by 4 bases, and 16 bases separated the two germline ends. The CDR3 here is CASSERWGTKYNEQFF. CDR3 in DNA: TGTGCCAGCAGTGAACGTTGGGGAACAAAGTACAATGAGCAGTTCTTC.

J is TRBJ1-2 and V is TRBV12-3 or TRBV12-4, with a tentative D call TRBD1 (6 bases). V was clipped by 6 bases and J by 0 bases, with 14 bases between them. The CDR3 length is 15 residues. The CDR3 region has the DNA TGTGCCAGCAGCCTAAGACAGGCCCCTAACTATGGCTACACCTTC. Translated: CASSLRQAPNYGYTF.

V is TRBV5-4 and J is TRBJ2-3; D uncertain. CDR3 length: 14 residues. V lost 2 bases and J lost 5, with 12 bases in between. Germline CDR1 and CDR2: SGHNT and YYREEE (reference sequence). This CDR3 is CASSFGSTGDTQYF. CDR3 nucleotide sequence: TGTGCCAGCAGCTTTGGATCTACCGGAGATACGCAGTATTTT.

This sequence joins TRBV5-1 and TRBJ2-5, with 12 bases matching TRBD1. The junction had 10 bases not matched to a gene; V was cut back by 4 bases and J by 0 bases. The V gene's germline CDR1 is SGHRS and CDR2 YFSETQ. This CDR3 has 18 amino acids. The DNA for the CDR3 is TGCGCCAGCAGCCCGGAGGGACAGGGGGCACCTGACCAAGAGACCCAGTACTTC. This gives the protein CASSPEGQGAPDQETQYF.

CDR3 in DNA: TGCGCCAGCAGTGAGCCGCAGGGGTACAATGAGCAGTTCTTC. This encodes CASSEPQGYNEQFF. The chain employs TRBV10-2 and TRBJ2-1, with D possibly matching TRBD1 (6 bases). V lost 2 bases, J lost 4 bases, and 9 bases lay in between. CDR3 length: 14 amino acids. Germline loops: CDR1 WSHSY, CDR2 SAAADI.

V usage is TRBV10-3 and J usage is TRBJ2-3, with 7 nucleotides matching TRBD1. J lost 1 base, V lost 7 bases, and 5 bases had no gene match. The CDR3 has 14 residues. Germline V gives CDR1 ENHRY, CDR2 SYGVKD. CDR3 in amino acids: CAITPGQGTDTQYF. CDR3 DNA: TGTGCCATCACCCCAGGACAGGGCACAGATACGCAGTATTTT.

This chain links TRBV28 with TRBJ2-1; D is possibly TRBD1 (6 bases). Germline CDR1 and CDR2: MDHEN and SYDVKM. Trimming removed 1 base at V and 7 bases at J, with 11 bases between. The CDR3 is 14 amino acids. CDR3 DNA: TGTGCCAGCAGTTTATCCACAGGGAAAAATGAGCAGTTCTTC. This codes for CASSLSTGKNEQFF.

Worth noting for this clonotype: The junction differs from germline at one of its ends, possibly a read error. CDR3 sequence reads: CASGGPYGNTF. The CDR3 DNA is TGTGCCAGCGGGGGACCGTATGGCAACACCTTC. The V gene is TRBV6-4, the J gene TRBJ1-2; the D gene is possibly TRBD1 (5 bases). The CDR3 spans 11 residues. In germline, CDR1 is MRHNA, CDR2 SNTAGT.

The table lists this clonotype with a count of one. This chain connects TRBV5-5 to TRBJ1-5; D perhaps matches TRBD1 (6 bases). The CDR3 loop spans 15 amino acids. Per germline, CDR1 SGHKS and CDR2 YYEKEE (reference sequence). V was shortened by 0 bases and J by 5 bases, with 12 bases between the two germline ends. The CDR3, as DNA: TGTGCCAGCAGCTTGGAGGACAGAACCCATCAGCCCCAGCATTTT. Its translation: CASSLEDRTHQPQHF.